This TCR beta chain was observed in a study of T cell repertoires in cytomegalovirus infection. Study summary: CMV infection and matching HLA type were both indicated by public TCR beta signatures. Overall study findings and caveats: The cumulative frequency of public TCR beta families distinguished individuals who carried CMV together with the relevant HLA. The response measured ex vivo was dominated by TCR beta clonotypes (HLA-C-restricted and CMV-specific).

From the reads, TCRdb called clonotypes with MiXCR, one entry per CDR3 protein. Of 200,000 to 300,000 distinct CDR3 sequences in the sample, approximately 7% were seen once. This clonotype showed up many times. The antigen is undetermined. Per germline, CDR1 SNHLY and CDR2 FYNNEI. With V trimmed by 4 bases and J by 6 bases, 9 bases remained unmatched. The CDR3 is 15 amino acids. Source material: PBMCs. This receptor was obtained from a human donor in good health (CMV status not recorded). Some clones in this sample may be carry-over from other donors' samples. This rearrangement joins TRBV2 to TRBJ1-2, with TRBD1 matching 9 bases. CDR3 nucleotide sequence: TGTGCCAGCAGTGGAGGGGAGAGGACAGGGGATGGCTACACCTTC. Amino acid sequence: CASSGGERTGDGYTF.